A selection of T cell receptor beta chains follows, all from one sample in a study of blood T cell repertoires in COVID-19. Here immunoSEQ multiplex PCR was the method, and the copy in TCRdb shows in-frame clones only, minus some. Here the sample spans under 200,000 clones, 70% to 85% being singletons. Sample: peripheral blood. Every receptor here comes from a man aged 55 to 70 who had recovered from COVID-19. Each CDR3 is given with its conserved first and last residue. D genes are given only for firm matches. Not all rows give a size; the values are once, few, many and, for expanded clones, a class.

j_call: TRBJ1-4; clone_size: NA; d_call: NA; v_call: TRBV29-1; cdr3_nt: TGCAGCGTTGGAGGGAATTTGTTTGAAAAACTGTTTTTT; cdr3_aa: CSVGGNLFEKLFF
j_call: TRBJ2-1; clone_size: NA; d_call: NA; v_call: TRBV27; cdr3_nt: TGTGCCAGCAGTCCCAGGATGGTGATCCCCTACAATGAGCAGTTCTTC; cdr3_aa: CASSPRMVIPYNEQFF
j_call: TRBJ1-2; clone_size: NA; d_call: TRBD1; v_call: TRBV6-6; cdr3_nt: TGTGCCAGCAGTTACGCCGCGGACAGGGACTATGGCTACACCTTC; cdr3_aa: CASSYAADRDYGYTF
j_call: TRBJ1-2; clone_size: NA; d_call: NA; v_call: TRBV18; cdr3_nt: TGTGCCAGCTCACCAGGGGCAGCCAACTATGGCTACACCTTC; cdr3_aa: CASSPGAANYGYTF
j_call: TRBJ1-1; clone_size: NA; d_call: TRBD1; v_call: TRBV27; cdr3_nt: TGTGCCAGCAGTTTAAGACAGGGCGATGAAGCTTTCTTT; cdr3_aa: CASSLRQGDEAFF
j_call: TRBJ2-5; clone_size: NA; d_call: NA; v_call: TRBV6-1; cdr3_nt: TGTGCCAGCAGTGAACGAGGGTACAGAGAGACCCAGTACTTC; cdr3_aa: CASSERGYRETQYF
j_call: TRBJ1-5; clone_size: NA; d_call: TRBD1; v_call: TRBV19; cdr3_nt: TGTGCCAGTAGTGGGGGACAGGGAGGCCTTCAGCCCCAGCATTTT; cdr3_aa: CASSGGQGGLQPQHF
j_call: TRBJ1-5; clone_size: once; d_call: NA; v_call: TRBV9; cdr3_nt: TGTGCCAGCAGCGTAGGTGTCCGTGATCAGCCCCAGCATTTT; cdr3_aa: CASSVGVRDQPQHF
j_call: TRBJ1-4; clone_size: NA; d_call: NA; v_call: TRBV5-4; cdr3_nt: TGTGCCAGCAGTTCGGGGGCTAATGAAAAACTGTTTTTT; cdr3_aa: CASSSGANEKLFF
j_call: TRBJ2-5; clone_size: NA; d_call: NA; v_call: TRBV4-1; cdr3_nt: TGCGCCAGCAGCCAAGCCGACCGGGAGTGGGAGACCCAGTACTTC; cdr3_aa: CASSQADREWETQYF
j_call: TRBJ2-7; clone_size: few; d_call: NA; v_call: TRBV2; cdr3_nt: TGTGCCAGCACCCAAGTGCGGGAGCAGTACTTC; cdr3_aa: CASTQVREQYF
j_call: TRBJ1-3; clone_size: NA; d_call: NA; v_call: TRBV30; cdr3_nt: TGTGCCTGGAGTGCCCATAGATCTGGAAACACCATATATTTT; cdr3_aa: CAWSAHRSGNTIYF
j_call: TRBJ1-1; clone_size: NA; d_call: TRBD1; v_call: TRBV7-3; cdr3_nt: TGTGCCAGCAGCTCCAGACAGGGGGCGACTGAAGCTTTCTTT; cdr3_aa: CASSSRQGATEAFF
j_call: TRBJ1-4; clone_size: NA; d_call: TRBD1; v_call: TRBV7-9; cdr3_nt: TGTGCCAGCAGCTCCCGACAGGGAGCTAATGAAAAACTGTTTTTT; cdr3_aa: CASSSRQGANEKLFF
j_call: TRBJ1-2; clone_size: NA; d_call: TRBD1; v_call: TRBV6-2/TRBV6-3; cdr3_nt: TGTGCCAGCAGTTACACCCGACAGGGAGTGAACTATGGCTACACCTTC; cdr3_aa: CASSYTRQGVNYGYTF
j_call: TRBJ1-4; clone_size: NA; d_call: TRBD1; v_call: TRBV7-3; cdr3_nt: TGTGCCAGCAGCCCACAAGGGTTGACAGGGGCGGTCTCTGGAACTAATGAAAAACTGTTTTTT; cdr3_aa: CASSPQGLTGAVSGTNEKLFF
j_call: TRBJ2-1; clone_size: NA; d_call: NA; v_call: TRBV7-2; cdr3_nt: TGTGCCAGCAGTCCCTACCCAACGCTAGCGAATGAGCAGTTCTTC; cdr3_aa: CASSPYPTLANEQFF
j_call: TRBJ1-6; clone_size: NA; d_call: NA; v_call: TRBV19; cdr3_nt: TGTGCCAGTAGTATCGGAGTTACTAATTCACCCCTCCACTTT; cdr3_aa: CASSIGVTNSPLHF
j_call: TRBJ1-4; clone_size: NA; d_call: NA; v_call: TRBV5-1; cdr3_nt: TGCGCCAGCAGCTTGTCGCGTAGAGGGGGTGAAAAACTGTTTTTT; cdr3_aa: CASSLSRRGGEKLFF
j_call: TRBJ1-1; clone_size: NA; d_call: TRBD1; v_call: TRBV4-1; cdr3_nt: TGCGCCAGCAGCCAAACCCCGACAGGGGCGGAGAACACTGAAGCTTTCTTT; cdr3_aa: CASSQTPTGAENTEAFF
j_call: TRBJ2-7; clone_size: NA; d_call: TRBD2; v_call: TRBV2; cdr3_nt: TGTGCCAGCAGTGAATTGACTAGCGGAGCGGACGAGCAGTACTTC; cdr3_aa: CASSELTSGADEQYF
j_call: TRBJ1-2; clone_size: NA; d_call: TRBD1; v_call: TRBV27; cdr3_nt: TGTGCCAGCAGGTTGACAGGGCGCTCTTATGGCTACACCTTC; cdr3_aa: CASRLTGRSYGYTF
j_call: TRBJ2-4; clone_size: NA; d_call: NA; v_call: TRBV5-5; cdr3_nt: TGTGCCAGCAGCTCCAACAGGGAAAGGTACATTCAGTACTTC; cdr3_aa: CASSSNRERYIQYF
j_call: TRBJ1-2; clone_size: NA; d_call: TRBD1; v_call: TRBV28; cdr3_nt: TGTGCCAGCAGTTTGGGACAGGGGACGTATGGCTACACCTTC; cdr3_aa: CASSLGQGTYGYTF
j_call: TRBJ2-1; clone_size: once; d_call: TRBD2; v_call: TRBV5-4; cdr3_nt: TGTGCCAGCAGCTTGGATGCGGGGGGATACAATGAGCAGTTCTTC; cdr3_aa: CASSLDAGGYNEQFF
j_call: TRBJ2-5; clone_size: once; d_call: NA; v_call: TRBV7-3; cdr3_nt: TGTGCCAGCAGCTTACGGGGGGCTAGGCAAGAGACCCAGTACTTC; cdr3_aa: CASSLRGARQETQYF
j_call: TRBJ1-6; clone_size: NA; d_call: NA; v_call: TRBV19; cdr3_nt: TGTGCCAGTAGTATGGCCGCGGGGGAGGGGAATTCACCCCTCCACTTT; cdr3_aa: CASSMAAGEGNSPLHF
j_call: TRBJ1-5; clone_size: NA; d_call: TRBD1; v_call: TRBV9; cdr3_nt: TGTGCCAGCAGCACAGGGGATCAGCCCCAGCATTTT; cdr3_aa: CASSTGDQPQHF
j_call: TRBJ1-2; clone_size: NA; d_call: NA; v_call: TRBV18; cdr3_nt: TGTGCCAGCTCACCCACGACAGTCGACTATGGCTACACCTTC; cdr3_aa: CASSPTTVDYGYTF
j_call: TRBJ2-1; clone_size: NA; d_call: NA; v_call: TRBV7-3; cdr3_nt: TGTGCCAGCAGCTTGGGGACTCGTTCCAATGAGCAGTTCTTC; cdr3_aa: CASSLGTRSNEQFF
j_call: TRBJ2-7; clone_size: few; d_call: NA; v_call: TRBV30; cdr3_nt: TGTGCCTGGAGTGTGCGGGAATACGAGCAGTACTTC; cdr3_aa: CAWSVREYEQYF
j_call: TRBJ1-1; clone_size: NA; d_call: NA; v_call: TRBV27; cdr3_nt: TGTGCCAGCAGTTTATCTCGGGGTTTAGAAGCTTTCTTT; cdr3_aa: CASSLSRGLEAFF
j_call: TRBJ1-4; clone_size: NA; d_call: NA; v_call: TRBV27; cdr3_nt: TGTGCCAGCAGTTTATGGGCAGCAACTAATGAAAAACTGTTTTTT; cdr3_aa: CASSLWAATNEKLFF
j_call: TRBJ1-1; clone_size: once; d_call: NA; v_call: TRBV21-1; cdr3_nt: TGTGCCAGCAGCAAAGCGTGTCTGCAGGGGAACACTGAAGCTTTCTTT; cdr3_aa: CASSKACLQGNTEAFF
j_call: TRBJ2-4; clone_size: NA; d_call: NA; v_call: TRBV29-1; cdr3_nt: TGCAGCGTTGGGACAGAGAGCAACATTCAGTACTTC; cdr3_aa: CSVGTESNIQYF
j_call: TRBJ1-1; clone_size: NA; d_call: NA; v_call: TRBV7-3; cdr3_nt: TGTGCCAGCAGCTTCACCGAGGGAAACACTGAAGCTTTCTTT; cdr3_aa: CASSFTEGNTEAFF
j_call: TRBJ1-2; clone_size: NA; d_call: NA; v_call: TRBV25-1; cdr3_nt: TGTGCCAGCAGTGATCCTGTTGGCTACACCTTC; cdr3_aa: CASSDPVGYTF
j_call: TRBJ2-3; clone_size: NA; d_call: TRBD1; v_call: TRBV27; cdr3_nt: TGTGCCACAGCAAGAGGGGAGGCATGGACAGGGAACACAGATACGCAGTATTTT; cdr3_aa: CATARGEAWTGNTDTQYF